The clone carrying this T cell receptor beta chain was recorded many times. These data are taken from a study of Graves' ophthalmopathy and Graves' hyperthyroidism. Germline lookup yields CDR1 WNHNN and CDR2 SYGVQD (reference sequence). The CDR3 consists of 15 residues. Trimming cost V 0 bases and J 8 bases, with 16 bases left between them. Amplified TCR beta CDR3 regions were obtained using RNA transcripts as template. HTBI primers primed a first-round RT-PCR, and a second-round multiplex PCR followed. TCRdb reprocessed the multiplex PCR reads with MiXCR, giving one entry per CDR3 protein. The sample has 400,000 or so distinct CDR3 sequences, less than 20% seen once.

The chain has TRBV10-1 and TRBJ1-2; maybe TRBD1 (6 bases). The sequence was collected from a young woman with stable Graves' hyperthyroidism. Material: peripheral blood. The CDR3 DNA reads TGCGCCAGCAGTGAGTCCCCCGGACAGTTTGGAGGCTACACCTTC. This codes for CASSESPGQFGGYTF.